Shown below are 26 T cell receptor beta chains from a single sample sequenced in a study of T cells in Graves' hyperthyroidism and ophthalmopathy. Amplification targeted TCR beta CDR3 regions from RNA transcripts. HTBI primers were employed in a first-round RT-PCR of the TCR CDR3. One entry per CDR3 protein, called by TCRdb with MiXCR from the multiplex PCR reads. This sample yields a few hundred thousand distinct CDR3 sequences, of which around 42% are seen a single time; about 20% belongs to the top ten. Specimen: peripheral blood or thyroid tissue (not recorded which). The origin of the receptors is an adult woman with Graves' disease, either hyperthyroidism or ophthalmopathy (not recorded which).

This clonotype occurred many times. The rearrangement links TRBV4-1 to TRBJ1-2; 10 bases match TRBD1. Germline assignment: CDR1 MGHRA and CDR2 YSYEKL. The CDR3 totals 18 residues. V lost 4 bases, J lost 8 bases, and 19 bases stayed unmatched. The CDR3 sequence: CASSPNVPLWTGGKGYTF. The CDR3 bases are TGCGCCAGCAGCCCTAACGTTCCCCTATGGACAGGGGGAAAGGGCTACACCTTC.

This clonotype was counted at least ten times. The junction departs from germline at one end; a sequencing error may be responsible. The rearrangement links TRBV6-5 to TRBJ1-4; D may be TRBD1 (6 bases). This CDR3 spans 15 amino acids. CDR1 MNHEY and CDR2 SVGAGI come from the germline V gene. CDR3 DNA: TGTGCCAGCAGCCGACAGGTTTCGTCTAAGGAAAAACTGTTTTTT. Residues: CASSRQVSSKEKLFF.

In its sample, this clonotype was seen many times. The rearrangement uses TRBV5-1 and TRBJ2-7, with TRBD2 identical over 9 bases. This CDR3 is built from 16 residues. The J segment lost 3 bases and the V segment lost 7 bases, leaving 14 bases of the junction unmatched. Germline loops: CDR1 SGHRS, CDR2 YFSETQ. DNA of the CDR3: TGCGCCAGCGGGCAGGGATCTAGCGGGAACATCTACGAGCAGTACTTC. Translated: CASGQGSSGNIYEQYF.

This clonotype was seen ten or more times. The chain uses TRBV16 and TRBJ1-5; TRBD1 might be the D (6 bases). This CDR3 comprises 14 residues. Germline V gene sequence: CDR1 KGHSY, CDR2 FQNENV. Trimming removed 2 bases from V and 6 bases from J, with 11 bases in between. The DNA of the CDR3 is TGTGCCAGCAGCCAAAAGGGGGTAGGTCAGCCCCAGCATTTT. Amino acids: CASSQKGVGQPQHF.

The rearrangement joins TRBV29-1 to TRBJ1-4; a possible D gene is TRBD1 (5 bases). The germline V gene has CDR1 SQVTM and CDR2 ANQGSEA. The CDR3 runs to 13 residues. V was pared by 5 bases and J by 10 bases, with 17 bases between. CDR3 in amino acids: CSVRGRDTGKLFF. The CDR3 bases are TGCAGCGTTCGGGGCAGGGATACTGGAAAACTGTTTTTT.

This clonotype was picked up many times. CDR3 residues: CASSQVRRLAGANEQYF. The DNA of the CDR3 is TGCGCCAGCAGCCAAGTAAGAAGGCTAGCGGGAGCTAACGAGCAGTACTTC. The rearrangement links TRBV4-1 to TRBJ2-7; TRBD2 aligns across 10 bases. V gave up 1 base and J gave up 5 bases; unmatched junction bases: 11. The germline V gene encodes CDR1 MGHRA and CDR2 YSYEKL. This CDR3 has 17 amino acids.

V gene TRBV29-1 combines with J gene TRBJ2-7; D is possibly TRBD1 or TRBD2 (5 bases each). This CDR3 contains 14 residues. V lost 5 bases, J lost 0 bases, and 14 bases lay in between. Per the germline V gene, CDR1 is SQVTM and CDR2 is ANQGSEA. CDR3 DNA: TGCAGCGTTTCAGGGACCCTCCTCTCCTACGAGCAGTACTTC. Its translation: CSVSGTLLSYEQYF.

This clonotype was recorded a few times. The gene calls are TRBV29-1 and TRBJ2-5; 7 nucleotides align to TRBD1. Germline assignment: CDR1 SQVTM and CDR2 ANQGSEA. The CDR3 covers 12 residues. The junction had 4 bases not matched to a gene; V was cut back by 7 bases and J by 2 bases. In DNA, the CDR3 is TGCAGCGCTTACAGGGGTCAAGAGACCCAGTACTTC. This sequence encodes CSAYRGQETQYF.

This clonotype has at least ten counts. The chain employs TRBV11-2 and TRBJ1-2; D is ambiguous. This CDR3 spans 16 amino acids. The germline V and J ends were trimmed by 4 bases and 0 bases, with 15 bases remaining between them. Looked up from germline, CDR1 is SGHAT and CDR2 is FQNNGV. CDR3 residues: CASSSRGGNTNYGYTF. Written as DNA, the CDR3 is TGTGCCAGCAGCTCCAGAGGAGGGAATACTAACTATGGCTACACCTTC.

The J gene is TRBJ1-2, the V gene TRBV6-1; D perhaps matches TRBD1 (6 bases). V lost 5 bases and J 3 bases, leaving 16 bases between the germline ends. The CDR3 is 15 amino acids. Germline V gives CDR1 MNHNS, CDR2 SASEGT. The CDR3 coding sequence is TGTGCCAGCAGTCGGGGGGGCAGAACAGACTATGGCTACACCTTC. Translated, it gives CASSRGGRTDYGYTF.

This clonotype is a singleton in its sample. This rearrangement joins TRBV20-1 to TRBJ2-5; D call uncertain. Per the germline V gene, CDR1 is DFQATT and CDR2 is SNEGSKA (reference sequence). Trimming took off 5 bases at V and 9 bases at J, with 7 bases between the two ends. The CDR3 contains 9 residues. This chain's CDR3 is CSAVDAQYF. CDR3 coding DNA: TGCAGTGCTGTCGATGCCCAGTACTTC.

Notes on this clonotype: A much larger clone differs by one base, so this may be a read error. The chain has TRBV5-5 and TRBJ1-2; the D gene is possibly TRBD1 (5 bases). Germline CDR1 and CDR2: SGHKS and YYEKEE (reference sequence). This CDR3 is built from 15 residues. The CDR3 DNA reads as TGTGCCGGCAGCCCTGATACCGGGACCCACTATGGCTACACCTTC. It translates to CAGSPDTGTHYGYTF.

This clonotype was detected a few times. The genes are TRBV2 and TRBJ2-5; no clear D gene. In germline, CDR1 is SNHLY, CDR2 FYNNEI. Trimming removed 5 bases from V and 1 base from J, with 8 bases in between. This CDR3 contains 13 residues. In nucleotides, the CDR3 is TGTGCCAGCAGTTTCACAGTCCAAGAGACCCAGTACTTC. Its translation: CASSFTVQETQYF.

This clonotype was found many times. This chain links TRBV10-3 with TRBJ1-1; D possibly corresponds to TRBD1 (6 bases). The V end was cut by 0 bases, the J end by 0 bases, with 14 bases between. Germline CDR1 is ENHRY and CDR2 is SYGVKD. CDR3 size: 17 residues. The DNA of the CDR3 is TGTGCCATCAGTGAGTCCCCCGGGACAAGAGTGAACACTGAAGCTTTCTTT. This sequence encodes CAISESPGTRVNTEAFF.

This chain uses TRBV10-3 with TRBJ2-7, with 12 bases that match TRBD2. With 5 bases clipped from V and 6 bases from J, the junction kept 14 bases outside the gene matches. This CDR3 is 17 amino acids long. The germline V gene has CDR1 ENHRY and CDR2 SYGVKD. The CDR3 loop reads CAISQGASGRAPLEQYF. CDR3 in DNA: TGTGCCATCAGTCAGGGGGCTAGCGGGAGGGCCCCTCTCGAGCAGTACTTC.

This clonotype was seen many times. V is TRBV11-1 and J is TRBJ2-7; D is undetermined. Germline CDR1 and CDR2: SGHAT and FQDESV (reference sequence). The V end was cut by 5 bases, the J end by 1 base, with 9 bases between. This CDR3 has 13 residues. CDR3: CASSTPDSYEQYF. The CDR3 coding sequence is TGTGCCAGCAGCACCCCAGATTCCTACGAGCAGTACTTC. The whole variable domain, remainder taken from reference TRBV11-1 and TRBJ2-7, is EAEVAQSPRYKITEKSQAVAFWCDPISGHATLYWYRQILGQGPELLVQFQDESVVDDSQLPKDRFSAERLKGVDSTLKIQPAELGDSAMYLCASSTPDSYEQYFGPGTRLTVT.

This chain connects TRBV7-3 to TRBJ1-5; unclear D gene. This CDR3 region has 13 residues. Germline CDR1 reads SGHTA; CDR2 reads FQGTGA. V was cut by 1 base and J by 11 bases, with 12 bases left in between. The CDR3 sequence is CASSLSSQETQHF. CDR3 sequence (DNA): TGTGCCAGCAGCTTAAGCAGCCAAGAGACCCAGCATTTT. Using reference TRBV7-3 and TRBJ1-5 for the parts outside the CDR3, the full variable domain is GAGVSQTPSNKVTEKGKYVELRCDPISGHTALYWYRQSLGQGPEFLIYFQGTGAADDSGLPNDRFFAVRPEGSVSTLKIQRTERGDSAVYLCASSLSSQETQHFGDGTRLSIL.

The chain combines TRBV15 with TRBJ2-5, with D tentatively TRBD1 (5 bases). The CDR3 covers 14 residues. V was trimmed by 4 bases and J by 2 bases, leaving 11 bases between them. Per germline, CDR1 LNHNV and CDR2 YYDKDF (reference sequence). DNA of the CDR3: TGTGCCACCAGCACCCTGGACACTCAAGAGACCCAGTACTTC. Amino acids: CATSTLDTQETQYF.

The CDR3 region has the DNA TGTGCCAGCGGTAGACAGGGTGATGGTGAAAAACTGTTTTTT. Its translation is CASGRQGDGEKLFF. V and J are TRBV7-9 and TRBJ1-4; 7 positions match TRBD1. Trimming cost V 8 bases and J 7 bases; bases outside gene matches: 10. Germline CDR1 reads SEHNR; CDR2 reads FQNEAQ (reference sequence). The CDR3 loop spans 14 amino acids.

This clonotype was counted at least ten times. This chain uses TRBV9 with TRBJ1-2, with TRBD1 identical over 10 bases. The CDR3 is 15 amino acids. V lost 0 bases and J lost 3; bases outside the gene matches: 2. Germline CDR1 and CDR2: SGDLS and YYNGEE. CDR3 amino acids: CASSVVGTGDYGYTF. DNA for the CDR3: TGTGCCAGCAGCGTAGTTGGGACAGGGGACTATGGCTACACCTTC.

The table lists this clonotype with many counts. V gene TRBV20-1 combines with J gene TRBJ2-7; no definite D call. Germline CDR1 is DFQATT and CDR2 is SNEGSKA (reference sequence). Trimming cost V 1 base and J 0 bases, with 13 bases left between them. The CDR3 consists of 15 residues. CDR3 sequence (DNA): TGCAGTGCTAGAGGCGTAGGACGGAACTCCTACGAGCAGTACTTC. Residues: CSARGVGRNSYEQYF.

The chain carries TRBV30 and TRBJ1-5; tentative D call: TRBD1 (5 bases). Trimming shortened V by 1 base and J by 1 base, and 8 bases separated the two germline ends. Germline V gene lookup returns CDR1 GTSNPN and CDR2 SVGIG (reference sequence). CDR3 length: 14 residues. CDR3 DNA: TGTGCCTGGAGTGCGGACACCAGCAATCAGCCCCAGCATTTT. This sequence encodes CAWSADTSNQPQHF.

The chain uses TRBV5-1 and TRBJ1-2; 10 bases align to TRBD1. Losses at the gene ends were 0 bases for V and 6 bases for J; bases not matched to a gene: 5. This CDR3 has 15 amino acids. Germline V gene data show CDR1 as SGHRS and CDR2 as YFSETQ. CDR3 sequence (DNA): TGCGCCAGCAGCTTGGTTGGGACAGGGGTTCATGGCTACACCTTC. It encodes CASSLVGTGVHGYTF.

This clonotype has more than one count but fewer than ten. V usage is TRBV6-2 or TRBV6-3 and J usage is TRBJ2-2; 11 bases map to TRBD1. Germline lookup yields CDR1 MNHEY and CDR2 SVGEGT. The V segment lost 5 bases and the J segment 5 bases; nucleotides outside the gene matches: 7. The CDR3 contains 16 residues. CDR3 nucleotides: TGTGCCAGCAGTCTGGCTGGACAGGGGGCGACCGGGGAGCTGTTTTTT. Encoded protein: CASSLAGQGATGELFF.

This clonotype was counted at least ten times. The chain joins TRBV24-1 to TRBJ1-1; the D is unclear. The V gene lost 9 bases and the J gene lost 7 bases, with 20 bases spanning the gap. From germline, CDR1 is KGHDR and CDR2 SFDVKD. CDR3 length: 14 amino acids. CDR3 loop: CATRDGRSHSEAFF. DNA of the CDR3: TGTGCCACCCGCGACGGACGGTCCCATAGTGAAGCTTTCTTT.

The sample holds many counts of this clonotype. The rearrangement links TRBV13 to TRBJ2-7; 9 nucleotides line up with TRBD1. Unmatched junction bases numbered 9, after V lost 6 bases and J lost 0 bases. This CDR3 is built from 16 residues. Germline V lookup: CDR1 PRHDT, CDR2 FYEKMQ (reference sequence). CDR3 nucleotides: TGTGCCAGCAGTCCTCACGGGACAGGGTACTCCTACGAGCAGTACTTC. Amino acids: CASSPHGTGYSYEQYF. The entire variable domain, with the rest obtained from reference TRBV13 and TRBJ2-7, is as follows: AAGVIQSPRHLIKEKRETATLKCYPIPRHDTVYWYQQGPGQDPQFLISFYEKMQSDKGSIPDRFSAQQFSDYHSELNMSSLELGDSALYFCASSPHGTGYSYEQYFGPGTRLTVT.